This T cell receptor beta chain emerged from a study of PD-1 blockade in classical Hodgkin lymphoma. Germline trimming cut 5 bases from V and 8 bases from J; bases unmatched to any gene: 7. CDR1 and CDR2 from the germline V gene are GTSNPN and SVGIG (reference sequence). This CDR3 is built from 12 residues. Method: immunoSEQ multiplex PCR; TCRdb's copy keeps in-frame clones and lacks some. Among more than 25,000 clones listed, 65% to 75% were seen once. All patients relapsed after autologous stem cell transplantation, and brentuximab vedotin exposure varied. The specimen comprised peripheral blood mononuclear cells (PBMCs), sampled before the second cycle of nivolumab. This clonotype originated in a human donor with classical Hodgkin lymphoma. This rearrangement joins TRBV30 to TRBJ1-2; 8 bases line up with TRBD1. CDR3 DNA sequence: TGTGCCTGGGGGACAGGTGCTGGGGGCTACACCTTC. Amino acid sequence: CAWGTGAGGYTF.